Sequencing of this T cell receptor beta chain was carried out in a study of CD8 T cells in ankylosing spondylitis (TCRdb year 2017). With regard to the full study: The study profiled T cell receptor beta repertoires in healthy donors and ankylosing spondylitis patients to find disease-linked TCR variants. The full study cohort was made up of about two dozen ankylosing spondylitis patients and fewer than 120 healthy donors. Peripheral blood was sampled, and synovial fluid was additionally collected from ankylosing spondylitis patients. What the authors observed across the whole study: According to the report, matched synovial fluid samples from ankylosing spondylitis patients were significantly enriched for the disease-linked clones. Blood from ankylosing spondylitis patients appeared to be characterized by a TCR beta motif made up of seven or eight highly homologous amino acid variants. A CD8+ phenotype was shown by the disease-linked clones, which were found at relatively low frequencies in peripheral blood. Some TCR beta motif variants had previously been reported in synovial fluid and blood of reactive arthritis patients, which suggested common disease-initiation mechanisms.

The CDR3 holds 13 amino acids from the cysteine to the phenylalanine. The entry retains the CDR3 DNA only, 39 bases that are in frame from base 1. At the junction V is shortened by 3 bases and J by 7 bases, with 12 bases in between. A remark on this clonotype: Its antigen is currently not known. Per-base quality was not reported, and no clone a single base away is much larger than it.

Sequencing used an Illumina HiSeq 2500. Quantitative 5'-RACE with molecular barcodes was used to prepare TCR beta libraries. The original methods were these. Disease-linked TCR variants were identified with a new computational method built on a probabilistic model of VDJ rearrangement. The public reads were run again by TCRdb, first through fastp at Q25 and then through MiXCR, and only productive beta chains were kept. Every distinct CDR3 protein forms one entry, paired with its most common genes and DNA. TCRdb's processing, not the authors', yielded these V and J calls. The sample table contains approximately 220,000 distinct CDR3 sequences; only one count was recorded for about a quarter of them. The ten largest clones take up just over 6.5% of the sample.

The rearranged segments are TRBV12-3 or TRBV12-4 and TRBJ1-2, with no confident D gene call. Material: blood, either unsorted or a sorted T cell fraction (not recorded which). This sequence was found in a male donor with ankylosing spondylitis or in good health (not recorded which). The CDR3 reads as follows: CASSFSGEAGYTF. The sequenced DNA is TGTGCCAGCAGTTTTAGCGGGGAGGCTGGCTACACCTTC.